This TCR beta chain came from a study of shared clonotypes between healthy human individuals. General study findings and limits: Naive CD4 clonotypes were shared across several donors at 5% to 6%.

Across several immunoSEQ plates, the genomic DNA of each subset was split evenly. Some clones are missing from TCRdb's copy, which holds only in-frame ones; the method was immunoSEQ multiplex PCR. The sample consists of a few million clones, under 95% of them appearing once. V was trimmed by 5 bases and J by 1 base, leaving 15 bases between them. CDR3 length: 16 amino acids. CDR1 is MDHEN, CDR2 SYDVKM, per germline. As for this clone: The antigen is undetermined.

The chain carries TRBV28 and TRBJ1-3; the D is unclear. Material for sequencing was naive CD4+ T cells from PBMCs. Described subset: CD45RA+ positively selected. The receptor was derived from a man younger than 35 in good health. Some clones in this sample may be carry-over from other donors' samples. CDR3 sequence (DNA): TGTGCCAGCAGTCCCCTCGGTACCGGGTCTGGAAACACCATATATTTT. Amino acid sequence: CASSPLGTGSGNTIYF.